The 9 T cell receptor beta chains below were found in one sample sequenced in a study of T-cell memory formation after mild COVID-19. TCRdb reprocessed the 5' RACE reads with MiXCR, giving one entry per CDR3 protein. Here the sample spans 350,000 to 500,000 distinct CDR3 sequences, 20% being singletons. Source material: PBMCs or a T cell subset sorted from them (not recorded which). All receptors come from an adult woman who had mild COVID-19 (a few samples of this study predate the infection). Cell type and time point are not known.

The CDR3 DNA follows: TGTGCCAGCAGCTTCCAAGGGGTTTACAATGAGCAGTTCTTC. The encoded protein is CASSFQGVYNEQFF. The chain couples TRBV7-8 to TRBJ2-1, with D possibly matching TRBD1 (5 bases). Trimming left V 3 bases short and J 4 bases short, with 10 bases between. The CDR3 has 14 residues. Germline V gene lookup returns CDR1 SGHVS and CDR2 FQNEAQ.

Many counts were recorded for this clonotype. V gene TRBV11-2 combines with J gene TRBJ2-1, with 13 bases aligning to TRBD2. This CDR3 is built from 17 residues. The germline V gene has CDR1 SGHAT and CDR2 FQNNGV. V was pared by 6 bases and J by 4 bases, with 9 bases of the junction left unmatched. For the CDR3, the DNA is TGTGCCAGCAGAGGACTAGCGGGAGAGCTAGGTTACAATGAGCAGTTCTTC. Protein sequence: CASRGLAGELGYNEQFF.

This clonotype was seen more than once but under ten times. The chain uses TRBV7-9 and TRBJ2-4; D call uncertain. V lost 9 bases, J lost 1 base, and 19 bases lay in between. CDR3 length: 16 residues. Per the germline V gene, CDR1 is SEHNR and CDR2 is FQNEAQ (reference sequence). The CDR3 loop reads CASSPTSLSAKNIQYF. The CDR3 DNA reads as TGTGCCAGTAGTCCAACAAGCCTTAGTGCCAAAAACATTCAGTACTTC.

Only a few counts were recorded for this clonotype. The chain couples TRBV4-2 to TRBJ2-3; 8 bases match TRBD2. This CDR3 has 18 amino acids. Trimming took 0 bases from V and 1 from J; bases not matched to a gene: 9. The germline V gene has CDR1 LGHNA and CDR2 YNFKEQ. The CDR3 loop is CASSQERGGGSGTDTQYF. The CDR3 nucleotides are TGTGCCAGCAGCCAAGAACGAGGCGGGGGGTCGGGCACAGATACGCAGTATTTT.

This clonotype occurred a few times. The chain joins TRBV15 to TRBJ2-1; 9 bases are shared with TRBD2. V was clipped by 1 base and J by 7 bases; unmatched bases: 11. Germline loops: CDR1 LNHNV, CDR2 YYDKDF (reference sequence). The CDR3 is 17 amino acids. CDR3 in DNA: TGTGCCACCAGCAGAGTAGCCGGGACTAGCTTTGGGAATGAGCAGTTCTTC. Its translation is CATSRVAGTSFGNEQFF.

This clonotype has only a few counts. J is TRBJ2-1 and V is TRBV3-1; 9 bases are a match to TRBD1. Germline V gene lookup returns CDR1 LGHDT and CDR2 YNNKEL (reference sequence). This CDR3 comprises 15 residues. Trimming at V came to 4 bases and at J to 3 bases, leaving 4 bases not matched to a gene. The CDR3 nucleotides read TGTGCCAGCAGCCCGCGGGACAGGGACTACAATGAGCAGTTCTTC. This codes for CASSPRDRDYNEQFF.

This clonotype was picked up a small number of times. This chain links TRBV29-1 with TRBJ2-3; D uncertain. This CDR3 has 11 residues. Germline CDR1 and CDR2: SQVTM and ANQGSEA. V dropped 6 bases and J dropped 6 bases, with 10 bases sitting between them. The CDR3 sequence: CSVRPGDTQYF. The CDR3 DNA follows: TGCAGCGTCAGACCCGGGGATACGCAGTATTTT.

This clonotype appeared a few times. The genes are TRBV4-1 and TRBJ2-1, with TRBD1 matching 9 bases. Losses at the gene ends were 5 bases for V and 9 bases for J; bases not matched to a gene: 8. The CDR3 spans 14 residues. The germline gives CDR1 MGHRA, CDR2 YSYEKL. CDR3 amino acids: CASSSTGGQVEQFF. The CDR3 DNA sequence: TGCGCCAGCAGCTCGACAGGGGGACAAGTTGAGCAGTTCTTC.

V and J are TRBV19 and TRBJ1-4; a possible D gene is TRBD1 (5 bases). The germline gives CDR1 LNHDA, CDR2 SQIVND (reference sequence). Deletions cut 4 bases from V and 0 bases from J, with 15 bases between. The CDR3 has 17 amino acids. As DNA, the CDR3 is TGTGCCAGTAGTACCCCGACAGAAGTTGCAACTAATGAAAAACTGTTTTTT. It specifies CASSTPTEVATNEKLFF. Using reference TRBV19 and TRBJ1-4 for the parts outside the CDR3, the full variable domain is DGGITQSPKYLFRKEGQNVTLSCEQNLNHDAMYWYRQDPGQGLRLIYYSQIVNDFQKGDIAEGYSVSREKKESFPLTVTSAQKNPTAFYLCASSTPTEVATNEKLFFGSGTQLSVL.